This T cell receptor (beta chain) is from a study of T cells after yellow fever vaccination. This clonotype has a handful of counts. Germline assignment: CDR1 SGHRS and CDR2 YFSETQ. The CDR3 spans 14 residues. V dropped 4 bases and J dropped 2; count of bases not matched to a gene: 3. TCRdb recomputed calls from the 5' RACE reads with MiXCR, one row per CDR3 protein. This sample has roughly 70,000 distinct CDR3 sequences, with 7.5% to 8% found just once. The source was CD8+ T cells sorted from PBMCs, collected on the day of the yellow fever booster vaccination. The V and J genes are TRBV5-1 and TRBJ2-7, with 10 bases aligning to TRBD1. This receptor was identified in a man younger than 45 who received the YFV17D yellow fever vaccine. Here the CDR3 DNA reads TGCGCCAGCAGCGAGGGACAGGGGACCTACGAGCAGTACTTC. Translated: CASSEGQGTYEQYF.